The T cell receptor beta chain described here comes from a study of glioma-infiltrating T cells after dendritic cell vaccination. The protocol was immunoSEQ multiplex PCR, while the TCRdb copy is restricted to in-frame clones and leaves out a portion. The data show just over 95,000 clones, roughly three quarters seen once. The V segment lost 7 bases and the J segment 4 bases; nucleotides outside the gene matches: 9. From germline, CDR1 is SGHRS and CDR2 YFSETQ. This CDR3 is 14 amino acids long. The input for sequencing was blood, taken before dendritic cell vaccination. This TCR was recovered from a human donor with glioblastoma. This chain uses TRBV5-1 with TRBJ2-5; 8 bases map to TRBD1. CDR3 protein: CASAGQGLLETQYF. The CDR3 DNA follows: TGCGCCAGCGCCGGACAGGGCTTGTTAGAGACCCAGTACTTC.